This is a list of T cell receptor beta chains from one sample in a study of T cell responses to AZD1222 COVID-19 vaccine. Some clones are missing from TCRdb's copy, which holds only in-frame ones; the method was immunoSEQ multiplex PCR. The sample carries approximately 150,000 clones, 80% to 90% recorded once. Sequenced here: peripheral blood, sampled on day 0 of AZD1222 vaccination. Receptors were obtained from an adult in good health. Both conserved end residues are trimmed from each CDR3. Rows give clone size only sometimes, using once, few, many, or a class for an expanded clone.

CDR3 protein: ASSELALSSYEQY; J gene: TRBJ2-7; V gene: TRBV2; clone size: NA
CDR3 protein: ASSLAMASRFYNEQF; J gene: TRBJ2-1; V gene: TRBV5-6; clone size: NA
CDR3 protein: ASSLVSDTQY; J gene: TRBJ2-3; V gene: TRBV28; clone size: NA
CDR3 protein: ASSLGGSGGEEQY; J gene: TRBJ2-7; V gene: TRBV13; clone size: NA
CDR3 protein: ASRSGGANYGYT; J gene: TRBJ1-2; V gene: TRBV7-2; clone size: NA
CDR3 protein: ASSQAEAYEQY; J gene: TRBJ2-7; V gene: TRBV4-3; clone size: NA
CDR3 protein: ASSTGGFTEAF; J gene: TRBJ1-1; V gene: TRBV12-3/TRBV12-4; clone size: NA
CDR3 protein: ASSGGDSQETQY; J gene: TRBJ2-5; V gene: TRBV5-1; clone size: few
CDR3 protein: ASSRGQGAYGYT; J gene: TRBJ1-2; V gene: TRBV5-1; clone size: once
CDR3 protein: ASSRTGGPSYEQY; J gene: TRBJ2-7; V gene: TRBV13; clone size: NA
CDR3 protein: ASSPSGTDTQY; J gene: TRBJ2-3; V gene: TRBV5-6; clone size: NA
CDR3 protein: ASSVSGTSYNEQF; J gene: TRBJ2-1; V gene: TRBV7-9; clone size: NA
CDR3 protein: SARQGRAGELF; J gene: TRBJ2-2; V gene: TRBV29-1; clone size: once
CDR3 protein: ASSSRTGQNSPLH; J gene: TRBJ1-6; V gene: TRBV28; clone size: NA
CDR3 protein: ASSLNSGRDYNEQF; J gene: TRBJ2-1; V gene: TRBV9; clone size: NA
CDR3 protein: ASSYSVGDYSYEQY; J gene: TRBJ2-7; V gene: TRBV6-2/TRBV6-3; clone size: NA
CDR3 protein: ASSQVARSSYNEQF; J gene: TRBJ2-1; V gene: TRBV4-1; clone size: NA
CDR3 protein: ASSYGTGGTEAF; J gene: TRBJ1-1; V gene: TRBV6-5; clone size: NA
CDR3 protein: ASRGAPSEKLF; J gene: TRBJ1-4; V gene: TRBV28; clone size: NA
CDR3 protein: ASSPGGASNEKLF; J gene: TRBJ1-4; V gene: TRBV18; clone size: NA
CDR3 protein: ASSIGQYSGANVLT; J gene: TRBJ2-6; V gene: TRBV28; clone size: NA
CDR3 protein: ASSLGLAGAYEQY; J gene: TRBJ2-7; V gene: TRBV5-6; clone size: once
CDR3 protein: ASSFWTGSSYNEQF; J gene: TRBJ2-1; V gene: TRBV19; clone size: NA
CDR3 protein: ASSTGRGRMNTEAF; J gene: TRBJ1-1; V gene: TRBV19; clone size: NA
CDR3 protein: ASRRAQGQRGEQY; J gene: TRBJ2-7; V gene: TRBV6-5; clone size: NA